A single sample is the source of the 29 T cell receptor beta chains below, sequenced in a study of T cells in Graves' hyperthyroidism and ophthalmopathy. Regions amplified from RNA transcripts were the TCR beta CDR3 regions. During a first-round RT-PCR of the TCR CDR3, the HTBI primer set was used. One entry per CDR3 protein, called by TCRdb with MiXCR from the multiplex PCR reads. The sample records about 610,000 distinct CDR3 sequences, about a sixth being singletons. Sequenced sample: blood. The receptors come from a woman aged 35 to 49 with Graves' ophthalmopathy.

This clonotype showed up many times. The CDR3 region has the DNA TGTGCCAGCAGCCAAGATGAGGATCAGCCCCAGCATTTT. Its translation: CASSQDEDQPQHF. The J gene is TRBJ1-5, the V gene TRBV3-1; D is unclear. CDR1 LGHDT and CDR2 YNNKEL come from the germline V gene (reference sequence). V was cut by 0 bases and J by 5 bases, with 5 bases left in between. This CDR3 has 13 amino acids.

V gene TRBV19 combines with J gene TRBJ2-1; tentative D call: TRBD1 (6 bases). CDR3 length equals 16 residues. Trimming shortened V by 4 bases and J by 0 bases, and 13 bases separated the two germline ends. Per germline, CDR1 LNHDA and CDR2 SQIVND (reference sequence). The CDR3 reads CASSTLQGASYNEQFF. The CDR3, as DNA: TGTGCCAGTAGTACGCTACAGGGAGCCTCCTACAATGAGCAGTTCTTC.

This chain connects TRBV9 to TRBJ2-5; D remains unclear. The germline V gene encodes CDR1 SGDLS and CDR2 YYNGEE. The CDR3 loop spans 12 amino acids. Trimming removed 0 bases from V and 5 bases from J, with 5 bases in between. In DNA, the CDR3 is TGTGCCAGCAGCGTAGATGGGGAGACCCAGTACTTC. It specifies CASSVDGETQYF.

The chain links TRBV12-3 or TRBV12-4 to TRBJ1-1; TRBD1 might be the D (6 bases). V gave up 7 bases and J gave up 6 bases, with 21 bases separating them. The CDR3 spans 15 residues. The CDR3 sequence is CASMPHRESYPEAFF. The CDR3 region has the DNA TGTGCCAGCATGCCCCACAGGGAAAGTTACCCTGAAGCTTTCTTT.

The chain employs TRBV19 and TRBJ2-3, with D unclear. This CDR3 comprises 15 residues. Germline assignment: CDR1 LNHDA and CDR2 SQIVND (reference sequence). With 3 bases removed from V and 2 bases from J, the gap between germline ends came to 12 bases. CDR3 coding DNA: TGTGCCAGTAGTATCTCGTACGGCTTCACAGATACGCAGTATTTT. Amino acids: CASSISYGFTDTQYF.

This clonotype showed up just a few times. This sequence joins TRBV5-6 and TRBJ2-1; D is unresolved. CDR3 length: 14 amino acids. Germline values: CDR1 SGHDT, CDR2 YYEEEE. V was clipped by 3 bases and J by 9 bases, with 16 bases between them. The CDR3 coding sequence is TGTGCCAGCAGCTCTCTCGGTGTCCTCGGTGAGCAGTTCTTC. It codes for CASSSLGVLGEQFF.

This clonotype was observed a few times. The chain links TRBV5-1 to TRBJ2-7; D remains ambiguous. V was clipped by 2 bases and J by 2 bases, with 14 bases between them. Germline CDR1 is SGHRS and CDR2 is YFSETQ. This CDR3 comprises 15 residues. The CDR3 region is CASSFRGGRPYEQYF. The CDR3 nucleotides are TGCGCCAGCAGCTTCCGAGGTGGAAGGCCCTACGAGCAGTACTTC.

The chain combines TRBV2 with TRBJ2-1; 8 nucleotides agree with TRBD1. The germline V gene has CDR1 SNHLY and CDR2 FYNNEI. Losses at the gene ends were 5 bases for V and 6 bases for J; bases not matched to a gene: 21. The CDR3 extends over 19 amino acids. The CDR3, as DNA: TGTGCCAGCAGTTCCCGGACAGGGAGCGTTGGGAGTTTGGGCAATGAGCAGTTCTTC. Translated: CASSSRTGSVGSLGNEQFF.

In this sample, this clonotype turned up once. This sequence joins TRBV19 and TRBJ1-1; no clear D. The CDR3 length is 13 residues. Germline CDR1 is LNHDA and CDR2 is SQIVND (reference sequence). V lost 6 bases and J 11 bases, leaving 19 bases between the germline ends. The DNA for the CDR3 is TGTGCCAGTAGAAAACCTGGGTCGGGAGGGGCTTTCTTT. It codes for CASRKPGSGGAFF.

The CDR3 spells CASSQGGDRGAFF. In nucleotides, the CDR3 is TGCGCCAGCAGCCAAGGGGGGGACAGAGGGGCTTTCTTT. This chain connects TRBV4-1 to TRBJ1-1; 7 nucleotides match TRBD1. The CDR3 totals 13 residues. The junction had 7 bases not matched to a gene; V was cut back by 1 base and J by 11 bases. CDR1 is MGHRA, CDR2 YSYEKL, per germline.

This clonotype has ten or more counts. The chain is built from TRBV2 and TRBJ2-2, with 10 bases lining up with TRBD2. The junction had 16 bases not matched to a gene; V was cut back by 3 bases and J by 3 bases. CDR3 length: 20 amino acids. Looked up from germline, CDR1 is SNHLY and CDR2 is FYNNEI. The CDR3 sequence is CASSESPYSAGGPDTGELFF. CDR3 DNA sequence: TGTGCCAGCAGTGAGAGTCCTTATTCAGCGGGAGGGCCCGACACCGGGGAGCTGTTTTTT.

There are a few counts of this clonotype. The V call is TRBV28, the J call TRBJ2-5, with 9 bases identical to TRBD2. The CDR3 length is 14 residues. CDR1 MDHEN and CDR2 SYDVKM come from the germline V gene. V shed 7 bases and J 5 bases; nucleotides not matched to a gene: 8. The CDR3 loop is CASNRRGGRETQYF. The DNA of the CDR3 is TGTGCCAGCAACCGGCGGGGGGGAAGGGAGACCCAGTACTTC.

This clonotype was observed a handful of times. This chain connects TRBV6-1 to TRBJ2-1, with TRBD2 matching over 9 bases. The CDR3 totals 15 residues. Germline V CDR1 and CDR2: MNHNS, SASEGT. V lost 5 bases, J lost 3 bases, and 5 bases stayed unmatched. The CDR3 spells CASSLQRGDYNEQFF. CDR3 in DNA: TGTGCCAGCAGTCTTCAGCGGGGGGACTACAATGAGCAGTTCTTC.

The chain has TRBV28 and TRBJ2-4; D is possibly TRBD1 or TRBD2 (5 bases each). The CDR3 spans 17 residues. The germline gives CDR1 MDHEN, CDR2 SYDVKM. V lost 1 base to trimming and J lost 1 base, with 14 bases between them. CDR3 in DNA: TGTGCCAGCAGTTTATATCTTGGGGGATACGCCAAAAACATTCAGTACTTC. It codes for CASSLYLGGYAKNIQYF. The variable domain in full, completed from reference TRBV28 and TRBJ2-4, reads DVKVTQSSRYLVKRTGEKVFLECVQDMDHENMFWYRQDPGLGLRLIYFSYDVKMKEKGDIPEGYSVSREKKERFSLILESASTNQTSMYLCASSLYLGGYAKNIQYFGAGTRLSVL.

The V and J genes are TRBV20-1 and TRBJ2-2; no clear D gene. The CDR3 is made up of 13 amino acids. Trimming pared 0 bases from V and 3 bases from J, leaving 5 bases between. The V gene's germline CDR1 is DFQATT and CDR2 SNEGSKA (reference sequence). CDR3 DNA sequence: TGCAGTGCTAGAGAAAAATACACCGGGGAGCTGTTTTTT. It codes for CSAREKYTGELFF.

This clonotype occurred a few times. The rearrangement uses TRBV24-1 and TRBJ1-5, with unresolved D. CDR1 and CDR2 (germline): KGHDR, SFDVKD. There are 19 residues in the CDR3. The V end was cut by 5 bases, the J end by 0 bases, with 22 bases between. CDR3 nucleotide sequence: TGTGCCACCAGTGGGGGTGAACGGGAGAGCTTTTATAGCAATCAGCCCCAGCATTTT. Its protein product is CATSGGERESFYSNQPQHF.

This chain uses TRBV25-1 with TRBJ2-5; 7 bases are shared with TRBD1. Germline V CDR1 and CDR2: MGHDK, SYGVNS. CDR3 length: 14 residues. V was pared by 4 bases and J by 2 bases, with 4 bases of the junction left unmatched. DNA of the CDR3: TGTGCCAGCAGTGTTGGCAGGGGGCAAGAGACCCAGTACTTC. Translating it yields CASSVGRGQETQYF.

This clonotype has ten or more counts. CDR3 sequence reads: CAWHRGGGEKLFF. The CDR3 nucleotides are TGTGCCTGGCACAGGGGTGGTGGTGAAAAACTGTTTTTT. The chain carries TRBV30 and TRBJ1-4; 7 bases fit TRBD1. Germline CDR1 and CDR2: GTSNPN and SVGIG (reference sequence). The CDR3 covers 13 residues. The J segment lost 7 bases and the V segment lost 5 bases, leaving 7 bases of the junction unmatched.

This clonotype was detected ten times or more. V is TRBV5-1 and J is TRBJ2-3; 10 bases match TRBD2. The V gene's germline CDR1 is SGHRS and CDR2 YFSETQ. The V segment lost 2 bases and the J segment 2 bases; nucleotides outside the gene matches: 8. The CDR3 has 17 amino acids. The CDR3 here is CASSLPSGSTSTDTQYF. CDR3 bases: TGCGCCAGCAGCTTACCTAGCGGGAGCACTTCCACAGATACGCAGTATTTT.

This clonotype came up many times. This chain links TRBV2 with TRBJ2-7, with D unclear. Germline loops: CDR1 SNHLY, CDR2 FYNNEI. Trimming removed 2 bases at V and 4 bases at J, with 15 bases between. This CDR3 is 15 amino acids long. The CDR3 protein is CASSEWARNSYEQYF. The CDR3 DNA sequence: TGTGCCAGCAGTGAATGGGCTAGAAACTCTTACGAGCAGTACTTC.

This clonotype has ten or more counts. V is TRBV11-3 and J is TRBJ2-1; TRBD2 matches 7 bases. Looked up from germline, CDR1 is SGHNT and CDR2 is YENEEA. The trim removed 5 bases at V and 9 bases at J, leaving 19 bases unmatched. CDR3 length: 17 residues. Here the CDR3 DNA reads TGTGCCAGCAGCCTAGGCCCTAGCGGAGGCGTTTTAGTTGAGCAGTTCTTC. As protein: CASSLGPSGGVLVEQFF.

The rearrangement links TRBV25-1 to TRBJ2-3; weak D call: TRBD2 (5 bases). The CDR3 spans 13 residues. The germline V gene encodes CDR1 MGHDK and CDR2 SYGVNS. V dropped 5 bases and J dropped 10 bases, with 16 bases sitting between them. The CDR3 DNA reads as TGTGCCAGCAGTCATCGAGACTATCAAGCGCAGTATTTT. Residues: CASSHRDYQAQYF.

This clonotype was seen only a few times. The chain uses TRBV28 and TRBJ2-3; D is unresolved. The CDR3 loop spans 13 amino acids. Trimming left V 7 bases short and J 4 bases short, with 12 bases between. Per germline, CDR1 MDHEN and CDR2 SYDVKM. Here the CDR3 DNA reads TGTGCCAGCAACCCCGGCCGCCCAGATACGCAGTATTTT. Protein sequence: CASNPGRPDTQYF.

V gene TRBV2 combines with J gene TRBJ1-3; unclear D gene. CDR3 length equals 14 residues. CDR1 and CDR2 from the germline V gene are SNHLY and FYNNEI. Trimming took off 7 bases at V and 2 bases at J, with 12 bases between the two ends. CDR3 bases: TGTGCCAGCACTTGGTTTAGGGCTGGAAACACCATATATTTT. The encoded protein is CASTWFRAGNTIYF.

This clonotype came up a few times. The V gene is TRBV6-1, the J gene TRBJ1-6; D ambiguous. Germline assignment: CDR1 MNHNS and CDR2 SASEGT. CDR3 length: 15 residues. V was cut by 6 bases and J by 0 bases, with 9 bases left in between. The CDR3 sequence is CASRAHSSYNSPLHF. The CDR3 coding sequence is TGTGCCAGCAGAGCCCACAGCTCCTATAATTCACCCCTCCACTTT.

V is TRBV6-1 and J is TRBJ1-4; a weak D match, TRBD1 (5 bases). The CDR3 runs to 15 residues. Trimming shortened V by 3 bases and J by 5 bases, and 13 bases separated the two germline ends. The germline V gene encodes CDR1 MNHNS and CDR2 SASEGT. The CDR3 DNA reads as TGTGCCAGCAGTGATTTCGGGGGGGTGAATGAAAAACTGTTTTTT. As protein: CASSDFGGVNEKLFF.

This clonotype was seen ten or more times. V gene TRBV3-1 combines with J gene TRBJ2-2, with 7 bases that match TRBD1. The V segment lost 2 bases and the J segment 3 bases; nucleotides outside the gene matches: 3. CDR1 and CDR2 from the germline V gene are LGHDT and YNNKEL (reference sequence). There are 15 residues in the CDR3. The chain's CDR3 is CASSQTTGYTGELFF. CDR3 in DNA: TGTGCCAGCAGCCAAACGACAGGGTACACCGGGGAGCTGTTTTTT.

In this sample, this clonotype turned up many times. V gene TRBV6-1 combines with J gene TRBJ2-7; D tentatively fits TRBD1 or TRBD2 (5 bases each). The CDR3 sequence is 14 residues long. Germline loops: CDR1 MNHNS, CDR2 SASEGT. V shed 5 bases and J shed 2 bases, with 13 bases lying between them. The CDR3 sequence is CASSRDVGPYEQYF. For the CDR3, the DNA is TGTGCCAGCAGTAGGGACGTAGGCCCCTACGAGCAGTACTTC.

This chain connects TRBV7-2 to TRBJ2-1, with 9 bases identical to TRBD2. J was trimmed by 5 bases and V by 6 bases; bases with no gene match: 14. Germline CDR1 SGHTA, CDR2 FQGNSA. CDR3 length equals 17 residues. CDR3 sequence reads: CASSRVGTSRNHNEQFF. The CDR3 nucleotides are TGTGCCAGCAGTCGGGTGGGGACTAGCAGAAATCACAATGAGCAGTTCTTC.